This T cell receptor beta chain derives from a study of cytomegalovirus exposure and HLA in healthy donors. Study-wide points: Most TCR sequences were seen very rarely across donors, but some public TCRs occurred in many. V- and J-gene trimming in TCR beta was tied to a missense DCLRE1C variant by an analysis performed later. Common viral pathogens (according to a later analysis) appeared linked to several of the most significant clusters. Prediction of most subjects' HLA-A and HLA-B alleles by TCR beta sequences was reportedly accurate.

Both 60 Vbeta primers and 13 Jbeta primers went into the PCR. The data were produced by immunoSEQ multiplex PCR, yet TCRdb's version contains in-frame clones alone and is incomplete. Of 210,000 or so clones listed, over 75% are singletons. The CDR3 covers 14 residues. The V gene lost 3 bases and the J gene lost 5 bases, with 14 bases spanning the gap. Germline V gene data show CDR1 as SGHDT and CDR2 as YYEEEE. For this clone: Its antigen is not identified.

The chain recombines TRBV5-6 with TRBJ1-1; D may be TRBD1 (6 bases). The sequence came from a woman aged 50 to 60 in good health and CMV-seropositive. Sequencing was performed on PBMCs. The CDR3 loop reads CASSYIQGVTEAFF. In nucleotides, the CDR3 is TGTGCCAGCAGCTACATACAGGGAGTTACTGAAGCTTTCTTT.